The clone carrying this TCR beta chain has only a few counts. Its antigen is unknown. The sample belongs to a study of T cells in Graves' hyperthyroidism and ophthalmopathy. Across the whole study: Peripheral blood collection took place at initial diagnosis, before any treatment. Findings and caveats of the study: Appearing also in blood were most of the thyroid clonotypes expanded above 0.001.

No progression to ophthalmopathy during 18 months of follow-up defined stable disease. Amplified TCR beta CDR3 regions came from RNA transcripts. TCR CDR3 underwent first-round RT-PCR with the HTBI primer set. TCRdb used MiXCR to reprocess the multiplex PCR reads, holding one entry per CDR3 protein. The sample carries 460,000 or so distinct CDR3 sequences, 14% recorded once. The CDR3 spans 13 residues. V was clipped by 4 bases and J by 4 bases, with 10 bases between them. Material for sequencing was blood. The source of this sequence is a woman aged 18 to 35 with Graves' hyperthyroidism. The rearrangement links TRBV12-3 or TRBV12-4 to TRBJ1-2, with D hard to call. CDR3 loop: CASSSEGLYGYTF. DNA of the CDR3: TGTGCCAGCAGTTCGGAGGGTCTCTATGGCTACACCTTC.